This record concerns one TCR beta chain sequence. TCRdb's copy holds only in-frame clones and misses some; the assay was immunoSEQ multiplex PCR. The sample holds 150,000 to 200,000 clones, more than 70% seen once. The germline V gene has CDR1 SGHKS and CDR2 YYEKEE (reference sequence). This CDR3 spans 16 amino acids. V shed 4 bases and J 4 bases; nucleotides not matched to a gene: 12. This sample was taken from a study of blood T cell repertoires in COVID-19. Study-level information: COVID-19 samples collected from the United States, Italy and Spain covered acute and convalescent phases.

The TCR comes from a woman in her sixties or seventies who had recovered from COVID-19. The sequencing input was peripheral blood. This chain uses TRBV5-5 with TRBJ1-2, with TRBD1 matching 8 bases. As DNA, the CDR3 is TGTGCCAGCAGCCCCACCCCGACAGGGGTTACCTATGGCTACACCTTC. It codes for CASSPTPTGVTYGYTF.